This TCR beta chain originates from a study of shared clonotypes between healthy human individuals. Deletions cut 2 bases from V and 3 bases from J, with 6 bases between. CDR1 and CDR2 (germline): MNHNY, SVGAGI (reference sequence). The CDR3 is made up of 13 amino acids. Data came from immunoSEQ multiplex PCR; TCRdb stores just in-frame clones and leaves some out. The data show 2 million to 2.5 million clones, just under 95% seen once. Material for sequencing was naive CD4+ T cells from PBMCs. Subset described: CD45RA+ positively selected. The source of this sequence is a man between 18 and 35 years old in good health. Some clones in this sample may be carry-over from other donors' samples. The rearrangement links TRBV6-6 to TRBJ2-3; no firm D call. The CDR3 nucleotides read TGTGCCAGCAGTTACCTACGGACAGATACGCAGTATTTT. This codes for CASSYLRTDTQYF.